Presented here are 14 T cell receptor beta chains from one specimen sequenced in a study of breast tumors, draining lymph nodes, adjacent tissues listed by TCRdb under 2016. Lymph node samples were obtained from the axillary draining lymph nodes of breast cancer patients. Libraries were constructed by multiplex PCR. The sequencer was an Illumina HiSeq 2000. The public reads were reprocessed in TCRdb via fastp at Q25 and MiXCR, keeping in-frame beta chains. Rows matching on CDR3 protein sequence are summarized as one entry with the most common DNA and genes. This sample lists 160,000 or so distinct CDR3 sequences; around 35% were detected once. Clones ranked in the top ten supply 3% to 4% of the sample. Sequencing input: axillary lymph node tissue. These receptors came from a female donor with breast cancer. Some clones in this sample may be carry-over from other donors' samples.

On this clonotype itself: Its ends do not fully match the called genes, so a read error is possible. The chain employs TRBV7-3 and TRBJ2-2, with D maybe TRBD1 (6 bases). CDR1 is SGHTA, CDR2 FQGTGA, per germline. The CDR3 spans 14 residues. This CDR3 is CVSRDTSNTGELFF. CDR3 DNA: TGTGTCAGCCGGGACACCTCGAACACCGGGGAGCTGTTCTTT.

The chain links TRBV7-2 to TRBJ1-5; maybe TRBD1 (6 bases). Trimming left V 3 bases short and J 7 bases short, with 13 bases between. Looked up from germline, CDR1 is SGHTA and CDR2 is FQGNSA. The CDR3 runs 14 residues. The CDR3: CASSLSGAVQPQHF. CDR3 sequence (DNA): TGTGCCAGCAGCTTGTCAGGGGCCGTGCAGCCCCAGCATTTT. The whole variable domain, filled in from reference TRBV7-2 and TRBJ1-5, reads GAGVSQSPSNKVTEKGKDVELRCDPISGHTALYWYRQSLGQGLEFLIYFQGNSAPDKSGLPSDRFSAERTGGSVSTLTIQRTQQEDSAVYLCASSLSGAVQPQHFGDGTRLSIL.

This clonotype was seen more than once but under ten times. A read error is possible here, since a much larger clone lies one base away. The chain recombines TRBV14 with TRBJ2-1; 7 bases fit TRBD2. Germline-derived CDR1 and CDR2 are SGHDN and FVKESK. The CDR3 has 15 amino acids. Trimming took 1 base from V and 5 from J; bases not matched to a gene: 5. In DNA form, the CDR3 reads TGTGCCAGCAGCCAAGGTCTAGCGGAAAACAATGAGCAGTTCTTC. Its protein is CASSQGLAENNEQFF.

This clonotype was observed many times. V gene TRBV25-1 combines with J gene TRBJ2-7, with a weak D call TRBD2 (6 bases). Deletions cut 4 bases from V and 1 base from J, with 14 bases between. The CDR3 consists of 15 residues. Germline V gene sequence: CDR1 MGHDK, CDR2 SYGVNS. This chain's CDR3 is CASSAPTEGSYEQYF. CDR3 in DNA: TGTGCCAGCAGTGCTCCGACGGAGGGGTCCTACGAGCAGTACTTC.

Comments on this clonotype: The missing conserved phenylalanine or tryptophan at the end of this CDR3 makes a read error likely. The CDR3 coding sequence is TGCGCCAGCAGTGCGGCGGGACCGGTCAATTCACCCCTCCACCTT. Protein: CASSAAGPVNSPLHL. This chain joins TRBV10-1 and TRBJ1-6; weak D call: TRBD1 (5 bases). The CDR3 runs 15 residues. In germline, CDR1 is WNHNN, CDR2 SYGVQD (reference sequence). V lost 4 bases, J lost 7 bases, and 14 bases lay in between.

Of note for this clonotype: This may stem from a read error, because a much larger clone lies one nucleotide away. The V and J genes are TRBV11-2 and TRBJ2-1; maybe TRBD1 (5 bases). Germline V CDR1 and CDR2: SGHAT, FQNNGV. The CDR3 sequence is 15 residues long. Trimming shortened V by 0 bases and J by 5 bases, and 11 bases separated the two germline ends. The CDR3, as DNA: TGTGCCAGCAGCTTAGATCTTGGGGCTGACAATGAGCAGTTCTTC. Protein product: CASSLDLGADNEQFF.

Points on this clonotype: Germline and junction disagree at one end, which may indicate a read error. V is TRBV19 and J is TRBJ2-2; TRBD1 might be the D (5 bases). Germline values: CDR1 LNHDA, CDR2 SQIVND (reference sequence). This CDR3 comprises 16 residues. In DNA, the CDR3 is TGTGCCAGTGGTATTAGGGGCGAAGGAAGGGGCGGAGAGCTGTTTTTT. Protein: CASGIRGEGRGGELFF.

A note on this clonotype: At one of its ends the junction is not consistent with the germline gene, which may arise from a read error. The V gene is TRBV4-2, the J gene TRBJ2-3; possible D gene TRBD1, 7 bases. CDR1 is LGHNA and CDR2 is YNFKEQ in the germline V gene. The CDR3 runs 17 residues. The CDR3 sequence: CASSHPTEGAQLDRQYF. The CDR3 DNA reads as TGTGCCAGCAGCCACCCGACGGAGGGGGCGCAGCTCGATAGGCAGTACTTT.

There are many counts of this clonotype. J is TRBJ1-5 and V is TRBV10-2; 9 bases are a match to TRBD1. Germline V CDR1 and CDR2: WSHSY, SAAADI. Trimming took 5 bases from V and 6 from J; bases not matched to a gene: 5. This CDR3 spans 14 amino acids. CDR3 DNA: TGCGCCAGCAGTACCGACAGGGGGAGTCAGCCCCAGCATTTT. This codes for CASSTDRGSQPQHF.

This clonotype has only one observation. The chain joins TRBV7-8 to TRBJ2-1; 8 bases agree with TRBD1. The CDR3 totals 15 residues. Germline loops: CDR1 SGHVS, CDR2 FQNEAQ. V shed 5 bases and J 3 bases; nucleotides not matched to a gene: 6. This CDR3 reads CASSRLQGGYNEQFF. The CDR3 nucleotides are TGTGCCAGCAGCCGGTTACAGGGGGGCTACAATGAGCAGTTCTTC.

This clonotype was seen just once. This chain links TRBV7-9 with TRBJ1-6; D remains ambiguous. V lost 3 bases and J 5 bases, leaving 17 bases between the germline ends. Germline V gives CDR1 SEHNR, CDR2 FQNEAQ (reference sequence). This CDR3 has 17 amino acids. The CDR3 loop is CASSFQDLLRDNSPLHF. The CDR3 DNA follows: TGTGCCAGCAGCTTTCAAGACTTGTTGAGGGATAATTCACCCCTCCACTTT.

This clonotype was counted many times. This chain uses TRBV9 with TRBJ2-7; TRBD2 matches at 13 bases. Germline values: CDR1 SGDLS, CDR2 YYNGEE. V shed 4 bases and J 5 bases; nucleotides not matched to a gene: 15. The CDR3 is 18 amino acids. The CDR3 region is CASSRGPLAGGLENEQYF. As DNA, the CDR3 is TGTGCCAGCAGCCGGGGACCACTAGCGGGGGGGTTAGAGAACGAGCAGTACTTC.

In its sample, this clonotype was seen a few times. This sequence joins TRBV6-1 and TRBJ2-2; D remains ambiguous. CDR3 size: 17 residues. Germline V gives CDR1 MNHNS, CDR2 SASEGT. V was pared by 7 bases and J by 2 bases, with 20 bases between. The CDR3 sequence: CASTIPPLGLNTGELFF. The DNA of the CDR3 is TGTGCCAGCACCATTCCCCCGTTGGGTCTTAACACCGGGGAGCTGTTTTTT.

This clonotype has a count of ten or more. The chain has TRBV5-1 and TRBJ1-5; 10 bases line up with TRBD1. The CDR3 consists of 16 residues. The germline V gene has CDR1 SGHRS and CDR2 YFSETQ. With V trimmed by 0 bases and J by 3 bases, 3 bases remained unmatched. The CDR3 reads CASSLGTGGSNQPQHF. CDR3 coding DNA: TGCGCCAGCAGCTTGGGGACAGGGGGTTCCAATCAGCCCCAGCATTTT.